A single sample gave rise to the 21 T cell receptor beta chains below, sequenced in a study of blood T cells in healthy people across ages. The use of a sample-barcoded 5' primer and a J-beta primer mix characterized a second PCR of about 7 to 12 cycles. Via MiXCR, TCRdb re-called the 5' RACE reads, giving one row per CDR3 protein. Here the sample spans about a million distinct CDR3 sequences, about 53% being singletons. Sequenced material: blood. All receptors come from a woman in her sixties or seventies in good health.

V and J are TRBV30 and TRBJ2-5; 8 bases map to TRBD2. Losses at the gene ends were 7 bases for V and 8 bases for J; bases not matched to a gene: 9. The CDR3 sequence is 12 residues long. Germline CDR1 is GTSNPN and CDR2 is SVGIG (reference sequence). The CDR3 bases are TGTGCCTTGAAAAGCGGGAGCGGAACCCAGTACTTC. Amino acids: CALKSGSGTQYF.

V gene TRBV27 combines with J gene TRBJ2-4, with 7 nucleotides matching TRBD1. The J call may be wrong; the DNA end is better matched by TRBJ2-7. Looked up from germline, CDR1 is MNHEY and CDR2 is SMNVEV (reference sequence). The CDR3 spans 14 residues. CDR3 bases: TGTGCCAGCAGCCCGGGACAGTTGGGTTACGAGCAGTACTTC. Protein sequence: CASSPGQLGYEQYF.

This clonotype was found a few times. This chain uses TRBV3-1 with TRBJ2-1; D perhaps matches TRBD1 (6 bases). V was trimmed by 5 bases and J by 4 bases, leaving 15 bases between them. This CDR3 is 15 amino acids long. Germline V gene lookup returns CDR1 LGHDT and CDR2 YNNKEL (reference sequence). This CDR3 is CASSSGSQGYNEQFF. The CDR3 bases are TGTGCCAGCAGCTCAGGGTCCCAGGGGTACAATGAGCAGTTCTTC.

This sequence joins TRBV7-9 and TRBJ2-1, with 11 positions matching TRBD2. V lost 10 bases and J lost 7; bases outside the gene matches: 9. This CDR3 is 14 amino acids long. Germline lookup yields CDR1 SEHNR and CDR2 FQNEAQ (reference sequence). For the CDR3, the DNA is TGTGCCACCATCGGACTAGCGGGTTTTAATGAGCAGTTCTTC. Its protein product is CATIGLAGFNEQFF.

This rearrangement joins TRBV5-1 to TRBJ1-2; 8 bases match TRBD1. The germline V gene has CDR1 SGHRS and CDR2 YFSETQ. V gave up 4 bases and J gave up 3 bases; unmatched junction bases: 8. There are 15 residues in the CDR3. The CDR3 DNA reads as TGCGCCAGCAGCACCTACCAGGGGGCGGACTATGGCTACACCTTC. This encodes CASSTYQGADYGYTF.

CDR3 sequence reads: CASSSGQGPADTQYF. CDR3 coding DNA: TGTGCCAGCAGTTCCGGGCAGGGCCCCGCAGATACGCAGTATTTT. The genes are TRBV12-3 or TRBV12-4 and TRBJ2-3; D is perhaps TRBD1 (5 bases). V lost 4 bases to trimming and J lost 4 bases, with 15 bases between them. The length of the CDR3 is 15 residues.

Notes on this clonotype: This could be a read error, since a much larger clone is one nucleotide away. The V and J genes are TRBV11-2 and TRBJ2-7; D not certain. Per germline, CDR1 SGHAT and CDR2 FQNNGV. The CDR3 length is 13 residues. Trimming pared 6 bases from V and 0 bases from J, leaving 9 bases between. This chain's CDR3 is CASSRESSYEQYF. The CDR3 DNA sequence: TGTGCCAGCAGTCGCGAGAGCTCCTACGAGCAGTACTTC.

J is TRBJ2-2 and V is TRBV11-3, with D tentatively TRBD2 (5 bases). Germline CDR1 SGHNT, CDR2 YENEEA. The CDR3 consists of 14 residues. V gave up 6 bases and J gave up 6 bases, with 14 bases separating them. The CDR3, as DNA: TGTGCCAGCAGGACCCGGGATGGGTCCGGGGAGCTGTTTTTT. Translating gives CASRTRDGSGELFF.

The V gene is TRBV4-2, the J gene TRBJ2-7; the match to TRBD2 covers 10 bases. V lost 0 bases, J lost 1 base, and 9 bases stayed unmatched. CDR1 and CDR2 from the germline V gene are LGHNA and YNFKEQ. The CDR3 has 18 amino acids. CDR3 bases: TGTGCCAGCAGCCAAGATGTGCTCGGGACTAGCGATTCCTACGAGCAGTACTTC. This encodes CASSQDVLGTSDSYEQYF.

The chain joins TRBV9 to TRBJ1-2; D is perhaps TRBD1 (6 bases). Deletions cut 3 bases from V and 4 bases from J, with 10 bases between. CDR3 size: 13 residues. Germline values: CDR1 SGDLS, CDR2 YYNGEE. CDR3 DNA sequence: TGTGCCAGCAGCGAGGGGGGGGCCTATGGCTACACCTTC. Translation: CASSEGGAYGYTF.

This clonotype was recorded many times. This chain links TRBV29-1 with TRBJ2-3; D is ambiguous. Germline assignment: CDR1 SQVTM and CDR2 ANQGSEA. V was trimmed by 4 bases and J by 2 bases, leaving 13 bases between them. The CDR3 totals 14 residues. The CDR3 sequence: CSVGRSVNTDTQYF. In DNA, the CDR3 is TGCAGCGTTGGACGCTCCGTTAACACAGATACGCAGTATTTT.

This clonotype was recorded a few times. V and J are TRBV27 and TRBJ1-1, with a possible D match to TRBD1 (6 bases). The CDR3 runs 14 residues. V was trimmed by 1 base and J by 3 bases, leaving 9 bases between them. Germline lookup yields CDR1 MNHEY and CDR2 SMNVEV (reference sequence). CDR3 loop: CASSLYPGDTEAFF. Here the CDR3 DNA reads TGTGCCAGCAGTTTATATCCAGGGGACACTGAAGCTTTCTTT.

The chain links TRBV7-2 to TRBJ2-5; weak D call: TRBD2 (5 bases). With 4 bases removed from V and 7 bases from J, the gap between germline ends came to 16 bases. The CDR3 is made up of 14 amino acids. Germline V gene data show CDR1 as SGHTA and CDR2 as FQGNSA. This CDR3 reads CASSSGWRDGTQYF. DNA of the CDR3: TGTGCCAGCAGCTCGGGGTGGAGAGATGGGACCCAGTACTTC.

This sequence joins TRBV6-5 and TRBJ1-6; 7 bases map to TRBD1. This CDR3 has 18 residues. V shed 2 bases, J shed 7 bases, and the junction held 14 bases outside the gene matches. Per germline, CDR1 MNHEY and CDR2 SVGAGI. CDR3 in DNA: TGTGCCAGCAGTTACGGTCCGACAGGGAGAGGTTGGAATTCACCCCTCCACTTT. Its translation is CASSYGPTGRGWNSPLHF.

Concerning this clonotype itself: It may be a read error: a sequence one base away is much more abundant. This chain uses TRBV5-6 with TRBJ2-7, with TRBD2 matching 10 bases. The CDR3 totals 16 residues. CDR1 is SGHDT and CDR2 is YYEEEE in the germline V gene. The CDR3 DNA reads as TGTACCAGCAGCTTTTTGTCTAGCGGGAGAAGTTACGAGCAGTACTTC. Translated: CTSSFLSSGRSYEQYF. The full variable domain, completed using reference TRBV5-6 and TRBJ2-7, is DAGVTQSPTHLIKTRGQQVTLRCSPKSGHDTVSWYQQALGQGPQFIFQYYEEEERQRGNFPDRFSGHQFPNYSSELNVNALLLGDSALYLCTSSFLSSGRSYEQYFGPGTRLTVT.

J is TRBJ2-7 and V is TRBV12-3 or TRBV12-4; D gene unclear. V was shortened by 5 bases and J by 7 bases, with 18 bases between the two germline ends. This CDR3 comprises 14 residues. CDR3 loop: CASSPGRTPSEQYF. The CDR3 DNA reads TGTGCCAGCAGTCCCGGACGGACGCCTAGTGAGCAGTACTTC.

This clonotype appeared a few times. The chain recombines TRBV29-1 with TRBJ2-7, with 7 bases matching TRBD1. V trimming: 5 bases; J trimming: 4 bases; junction bases outside the gene matches: 11. The CDR3 runs 14 residues. Germline V gene sequence: CDR1 SQVTM, CDR2 ANQGSEA. CDR3 nucleotide sequence: TGCAGCGTTTTACGACAGGGTAGCGTATACGAGCAGTACTTC. Translating it yields CSVLRQGSVYEQYF.

The J gene is TRBJ2-3, the V gene TRBV4-2, with 10 bases that match TRBD2. CDR1 and CDR2 from the germline V gene are LGHNA and YNFKEQ. V lost 3 bases to trimming and J lost 3 bases; unmatched junction nucleotides: 6. CDR3 length equals 16 residues. The CDR3 spells CASSHNPSGSTDTQYF. Here the CDR3 DNA reads TGTGCCAGCAGCCATAACCCTAGCGGGAGTACAGATACGCAGTATTTT.

The chain couples TRBV28 to TRBJ2-5; D ambiguous. Judging by the DNA end, TRBJ2-7 fits better; the J call may be wrong. This CDR3 contains 16 residues. Germline V CDR1 and CDR2: MDHEN, SYDVKM. As DNA, the CDR3 is TGTGCCAGCACCTCCCGTGGGGTATTAGTTCCCTACGAGCAGTACTTC. It is translated as CASTSRGVLVPYEQYF.

The CDR3 sequence: CASSQGKGLAGEMSYNEQFF. As DNA, the CDR3 is TGCGCCAGCAGCCAAGGTAAGGGACTAGCGGGAGAGATGTCCTACAATGAGCAGTTCTTC. The chain couples TRBV4-1 to TRBJ2-1, with 14 bases aligning to TRBD2. Germline lookup yields CDR1 MGHRA and CDR2 YSYEKL. J was trimmed by 1 base and V by 1 base; bases with no gene match: 9. The CDR3 sequence is 20 residues long.

The chain links TRBV20-1 to TRBJ1-1; D is uncertain. Germline CDR1 and CDR2: DFQATT and SNEGSKA (reference sequence). There are 13 residues in the CDR3. Trimming removed 3 bases from V and 12 bases from J, with 20 bases in between. CDR3 region: CSARSEPLAKSFF. The CDR3 region has the DNA TGCAGTGCTAGGTCTGAACCCCTCGCGAAGTCTTTCTTT.